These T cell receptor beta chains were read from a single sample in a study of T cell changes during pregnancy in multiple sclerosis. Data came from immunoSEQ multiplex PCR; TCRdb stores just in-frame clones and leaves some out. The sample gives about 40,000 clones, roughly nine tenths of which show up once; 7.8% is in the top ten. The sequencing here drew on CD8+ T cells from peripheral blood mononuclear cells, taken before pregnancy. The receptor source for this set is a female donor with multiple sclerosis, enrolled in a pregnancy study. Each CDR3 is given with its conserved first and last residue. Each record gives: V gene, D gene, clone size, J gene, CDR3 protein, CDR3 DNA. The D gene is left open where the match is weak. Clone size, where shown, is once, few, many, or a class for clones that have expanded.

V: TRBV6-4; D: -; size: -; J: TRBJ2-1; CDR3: CASSDRYNEQFF; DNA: TGTGCCAGCAGTGACCGGTACAATGAGCAGTTCTTC
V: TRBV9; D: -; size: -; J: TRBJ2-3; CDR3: CASSVDGGLSTDTQYF; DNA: TGTGCCAGCAGCGTAGACGGGGGGCTGAGCACAGATACGCAGTATTTT
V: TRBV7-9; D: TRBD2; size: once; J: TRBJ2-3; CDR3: CASPGTSGTHETSTDTQYF; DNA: TGTGCCAGCCCCGGGACTAGCGGGACTCACGAGACTAGCACAGATACGCAGTATTTT
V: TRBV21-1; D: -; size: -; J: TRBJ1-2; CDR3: CASSKVGRTTF; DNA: TGTGCCAGCAGCAAAGTCGGGAGGACCACCTTC
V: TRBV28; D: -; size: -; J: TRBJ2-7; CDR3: CASSTPGQIYEQYF; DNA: TGTGCCAGCAGTACCCCAGGGCAGATCTACGAGCAGTACTTC
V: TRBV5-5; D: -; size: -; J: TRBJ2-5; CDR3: CASSWTIEETQYF; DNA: TGTGCCAGCAGCTGGACTATTGAGGAGACCCAGTACTTC
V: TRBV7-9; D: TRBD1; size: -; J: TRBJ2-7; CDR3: CASSVPGQGARSEQYF; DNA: TGTGCCAGCAGCGTTCCGGGACAGGGGGCAAGGAGCGAGCAGTACTTC
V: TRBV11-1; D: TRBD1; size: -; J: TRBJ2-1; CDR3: CASSRGGSSYNEQFF; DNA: TGTGCCAGCAGCAGAGGGGGCAGTTCCTACAATGAGCAGTTCTTC
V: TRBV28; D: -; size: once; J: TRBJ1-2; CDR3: CASRSQGPYGYTF; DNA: TGTGCCAGCAGATCTCAGGGGCCCTATGGCTACACCTTC
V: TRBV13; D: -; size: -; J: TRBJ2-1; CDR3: CASSFSGIRDEQFF; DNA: TGTGCCAGCAGCTTCTCAGGGATCAGGGATGAGCAGTTCTTC
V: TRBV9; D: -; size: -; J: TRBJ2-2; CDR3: CASSPRGDPNTGELFF; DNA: TGTGCCAGCAGCCCCCGGGGAGACCCGAACACCGGGGAGCTGTTTTTT
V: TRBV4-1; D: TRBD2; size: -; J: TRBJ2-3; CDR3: CASSQTSGRTADTQYF; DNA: TGCGCCAGCAGCCAGACTAGCGGGAGGACGGCAGATACGCAGTATTTT
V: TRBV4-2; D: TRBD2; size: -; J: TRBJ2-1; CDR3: CASSQESSGSGEQFF; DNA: TGTGCCAGCAGCCAAGAGTCTAGCGGGAGTGGTGAGCAGTTCTTC
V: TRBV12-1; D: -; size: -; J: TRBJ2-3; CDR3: CASSFFRDRGFSDTQYF; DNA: TGTGCCAGCAGCTTTTTCCGGGACAGGGGATTTAGTGATACGCAGTATTTT
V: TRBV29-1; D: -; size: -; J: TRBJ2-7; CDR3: CSVEQGIPYEQYF; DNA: TGCAGCGTTGAGCAGGGGATCCCCTACGAGCAGTACTTC
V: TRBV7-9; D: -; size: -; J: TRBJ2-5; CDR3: CASSSYQETQYF; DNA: TGTGCCAGCAGCTCTTACCAAGAGACCCAGTACTTC
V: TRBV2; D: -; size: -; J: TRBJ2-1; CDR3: CASSNEAPVLF; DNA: TGTGCCAGCAGCAACGAGGCCCCGGTCCTCTTC
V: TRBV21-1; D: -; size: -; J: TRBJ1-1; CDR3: CASSNGRTVVPPSMNTEAFF; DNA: TGTGCCAGCAGCAACGGTAGGACAGTCGTGCCCCCGTCCATGAACACTGAAGCTTTCTTT
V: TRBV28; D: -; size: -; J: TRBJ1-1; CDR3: CAISGGTEAFF; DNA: TGTGCCATTAGTGGGGGGACTGAAGCTTTCTTT
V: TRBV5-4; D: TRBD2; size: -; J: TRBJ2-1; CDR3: CASSPLTSGTGEQFF; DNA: TGTGCCAGCAGCCCACTGACTAGCGGGACAGGTGAGCAGTTCTTC
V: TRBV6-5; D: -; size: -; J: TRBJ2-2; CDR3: CASSYGANTGELFF; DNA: TGTGCCAGCAGTTACGGAGCGAACACCGGGGAGCTGTTTTTT
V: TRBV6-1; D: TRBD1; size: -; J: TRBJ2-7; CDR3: CASSEGTGVYEQYF; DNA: TGTGCCAGCAGTGAAGGTACAGGGGTCTACGAGCAGTACTTC
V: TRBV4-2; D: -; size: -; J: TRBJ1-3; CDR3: CASSQDQYSGNTIYF; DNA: TGTGCCAGCAGCCAAGATCAGTACTCTGGAAACACCATATATTTT
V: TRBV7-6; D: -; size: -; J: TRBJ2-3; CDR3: CASSPIGGPGADTQYF; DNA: TGTGCCAGCAGCCCTATCGGGGGGCCGGGCGCAGATACGCAGTATTTT
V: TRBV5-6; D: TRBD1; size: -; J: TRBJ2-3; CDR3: CASSPSGTGFTDTQYF; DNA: TGTGCCAGCAGCCCTTCCGGGACAGGGTTCACAGATACGCAGTATTTT
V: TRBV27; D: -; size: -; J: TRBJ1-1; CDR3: CASRQTTEAFF; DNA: TGTGCCAGCAGACAGACCACTGAAGCTTTCTTT
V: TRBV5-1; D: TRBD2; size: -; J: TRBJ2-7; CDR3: CASSLEGTRVAGEQYF; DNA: TGCGCCAGCAGCTTGGAGGGGACTAGGGTTGCGGGGGAGCAGTACTTC
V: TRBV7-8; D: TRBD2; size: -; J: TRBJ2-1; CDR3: CASSYLTSGLTGDEQFF; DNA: TGTGCCAGCAGCTACCTGACTAGCGGCTTAACCGGGGATGAGCAGTTCTTC
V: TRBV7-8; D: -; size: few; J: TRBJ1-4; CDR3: CASSKFDRPLATNEKLFF; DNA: TGTGCCAGCAGCAAATTCGACAGGCCCCTAGCAACTAATGAAAAACTGTTTTTT
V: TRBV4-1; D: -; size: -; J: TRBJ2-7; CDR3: CASSQDGTGMSEQYF; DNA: TGCGCCAGCAGCCAAGACGGCACAGGTATGAGCGAGCAGTACTTC
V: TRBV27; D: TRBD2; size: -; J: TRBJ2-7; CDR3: CASSAGGTPYEQYF; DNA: TGTGCCAGCAGTGCGGGAGGTACGCCCTACGAGCAGTACTTC
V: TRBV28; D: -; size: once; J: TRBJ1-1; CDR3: CASSSRDGVRGTEAFF; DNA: TGTGCCAGCAGTTCAAGGGACGGGGTGCGGGGGACTGAAGCTTTCTTT
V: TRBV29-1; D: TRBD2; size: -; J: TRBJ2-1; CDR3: CSVGGLASPSLYNEQFF; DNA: TGCAGCGTTGGGGGACTAGCGTCCCCGAGCCTCTACAATGAGCAGTTCTTC
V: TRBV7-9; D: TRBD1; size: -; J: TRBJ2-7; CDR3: CASSARDRAGEQYF; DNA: TGTGCCAGCAGCGCCCGGGACAGGGCTGGCGAGCAGTACTTC
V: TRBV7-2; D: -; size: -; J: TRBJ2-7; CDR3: CASSFPRAYEQYF; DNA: TGTGCCAGCAGCTTCCCGCGGGCCTACGAGCAGTACTTC
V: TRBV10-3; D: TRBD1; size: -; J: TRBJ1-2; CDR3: CAISERTDRDGYTF; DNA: TGTGCCATCAGTGAGCGGACCGACAGGGATGGCTACACCTTC
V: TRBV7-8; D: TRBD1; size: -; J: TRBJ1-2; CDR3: CASSLVGQGASILYGYTF; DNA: TGTGCCAGCAGCTTAGTGGGACAGGGGGCATCAATCCTTTATGGCTACACCTTC
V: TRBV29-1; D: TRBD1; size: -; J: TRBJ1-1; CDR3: CSVYRGRRAEAFF; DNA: TGCAGCGTCTACAGGGGGCGAAGGGCTGAAGCTTTCTTT
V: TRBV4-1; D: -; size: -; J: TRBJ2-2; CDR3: CASSQGAITGELFF; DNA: TGCGCCAGCAGCCAAGGCGCGATTACCGGGGAGCTGTTTTTT
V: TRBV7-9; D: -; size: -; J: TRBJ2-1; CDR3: CASSTTRDPPQGYNEQFF; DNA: TGTGCCAGCAGCACAACCCGCGATCCCCCACAGGGATACAATGAGCAGTTCTTC
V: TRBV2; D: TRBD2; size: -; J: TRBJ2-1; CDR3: CASSLRLAGDNEQFF; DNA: TGTGCCAGCAGCCTCCGCCTAGCGGGAGATAATGAGCAGTTCTTC
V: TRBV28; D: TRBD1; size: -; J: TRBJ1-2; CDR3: CASSPGQGASYYGYTF; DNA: TGTGCCAGCAGTCCGGGACAGGGGGCATCCTACTATGGCTACACCTTC
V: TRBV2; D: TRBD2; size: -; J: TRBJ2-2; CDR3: CASSGRLAGNTGELFF; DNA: TGTGCCAGCAGTGGGAGACTAGCGGGAAACACCGGGGAGCTGTTTTTT
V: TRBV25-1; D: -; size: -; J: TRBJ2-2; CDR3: CASRQSLTGELFF; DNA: TGTGCCAGTCGACAGTCGTTGACCGGGGAGCTGTTTTTT
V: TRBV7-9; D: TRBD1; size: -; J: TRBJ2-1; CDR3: CASSGLKGAYNEQFF; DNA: TGTGCCAGCAGCGGTTTGAAGGGGGCGTACAATGAGCAGTTCTTC
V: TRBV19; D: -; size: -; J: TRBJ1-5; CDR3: CASSPQDSNQPQHF; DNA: TGTGCCAGTAGTCCACAGGATAGCAATCAGCCCCAGCATTTT
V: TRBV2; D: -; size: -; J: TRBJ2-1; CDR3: CASSEGGRHNEQFF; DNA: TGTGCCAGCAGTGAAGGGGGCAGGCATAATGAGCAGTTCTTC
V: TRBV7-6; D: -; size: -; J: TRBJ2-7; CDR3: CASSPLQGSSYEQYF; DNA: TGTGCCAGCAGCCCCCTCCAGGGTAGCTCCTACGAGCAGTACTTC
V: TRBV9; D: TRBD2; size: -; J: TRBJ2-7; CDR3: CASSTSERTYEQYF; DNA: TGTGCCAGCTCGACTAGCGAAAGAACCTACGAGCAGTACTTC
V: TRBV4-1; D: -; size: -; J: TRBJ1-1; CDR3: CASSHEALPEAFF; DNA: TGCGCCAGCAGCCACGAGGCGCTACCCGAAGCTTTCTTT
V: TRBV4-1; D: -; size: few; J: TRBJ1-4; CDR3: CASSQDGQFNEKLFF; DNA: TGCGCCAGCAGCCAAGATGGTCAGTTTAATGAAAAACTGTTTTTT
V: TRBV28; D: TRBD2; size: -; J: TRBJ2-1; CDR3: CASSAQRGFYNEQFF; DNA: TGTGCCAGCAGTGCCCAGCGGGGGTTCTACAATGAGCAGTTCTTC
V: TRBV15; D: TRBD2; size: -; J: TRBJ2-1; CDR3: CATSRLAGATYNEQFF; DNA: TGTGCCACCAGCAGGCTAGCGGGAGCGACCTACAATGAGCAGTTCTTC
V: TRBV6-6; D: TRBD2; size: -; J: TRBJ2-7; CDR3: CASRPTSGYAYEQYF; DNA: TGTGCCAGCAGGCCGACTAGCGGGTATGCCTACGAGCAGTACTTC
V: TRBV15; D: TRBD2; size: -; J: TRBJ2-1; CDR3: CATSRDRLAGADNEQFF; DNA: TGTGCCACCAGCAGAGATCGTTTGGCGGGAGCTGACAATGAGCAGTTCTTC
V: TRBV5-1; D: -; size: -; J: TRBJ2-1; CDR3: CASSLTRGVQDEQFF; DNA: TGCGCCAGCAGCTTGACCCGGGGAGTCCAGGATGAGCAGTTCTTC
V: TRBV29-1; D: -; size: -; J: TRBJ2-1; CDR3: CSVEARGSYNEQFF; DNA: TGCAGCGTGGAAGCGAGAGGCTCCTACAATGAGCAGTTCTTC
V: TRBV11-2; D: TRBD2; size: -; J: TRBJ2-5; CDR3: CASSSRLAGVGETQYF; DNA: TGTGCCAGCAGCTCCCGACTAGCGGGAGTTGGAGAGACCCAGTACTTC